This T cell receptor beta chain was recovered during a study of identical twins. The donors were all healthy and Caucasian. For this clonotype: Its antigen is as yet unknown.

Unique molecular identifiers were present on cDNA, and template switching added a universal primer site. Using its own MiXCR run on the 5' RACE reads, TCRdb lists one record per CDR3 protein. The repertoire holds around 370,000 distinct CDR3 sequences, with 9% as singletons. Study outcomes and limitations: Carriage of fewer insertions was seen in abundant cord blood beta clonotypes, whereas memory repertoires showed none.

Germline-derived CDR1 and CDR2 are DFQATT and SNEGSKA (reference sequence). The CDR3 contains 16 residues. The V end lost 4 bases, the J end lost 2 bases, and 18 bases lay between the germline ends. This receptor was taken from a woman in her fifties or sixties in good health. The specimen sequenced was naive T cells sorted from blood. The rearrangement uses TRBV20-1 and TRBJ1-5; tentatively, D is TRBD1 (6 bases). The CDR3 coding sequence is TGCAGTGCTATAAACCGGGACAAGGCAGGCAATCAGCCCCAGCATTTT. Amino acid sequence: CSAINRDKAGNQPQHF.